Each of the 25 T cell receptor beta chains below was sequenced from the same sample in a study of cytomegalovirus exposure and HLA in healthy donors. Primers included in the PCR were 60 Vbeta and 13 Jbeta primers. The repertoire was sequenced with immunoSEQ multiplex PCR; TCRdb's copy has only in-frame clones and lacks some. The repertoire holds 100,000 to 150,000 clones, around 78% seen once, with less than 4.5% in the top ten. Material for sequencing was PBMCs. The receptors here all came from a man in his forties in good health and CMV-seronegative.

V usage is TRBV6-4 and J usage is TRBJ1-2; D possibly corresponds to TRBD1 (6 bases). This CDR3 contains 15 residues. Germline CDR1 MRHNA, CDR2 SNTAGT. V was clipped by 6 bases and J by 5 bases, with 19 bases between them. The CDR3 DNA follows: TGTGCCAGCAGAAGAGATACAGGGTTGCTTTATGGCTACACCTTC. The encoded protein is CASRRDTGLLYGYTF.

Remarks on this clone: Germline and junction disagree at one end, which may indicate a read error. The rearrangement links TRBV7-2 to TRBJ1-1, with D maybe TRBD1 (5 bases). The germline gives CDR1 SGHTA, CDR2 FQGNSA. The length of the CDR3 is 13 residues. CDR3 coding DNA: TGTGCCAGCAGCTTAGCGGAGGGGTTCCGAGGTTTTTTT. It translates to CASSLAEGFRGFF.

V and J are TRBV5-6 and TRBJ2-4; no clear D. Germline V gene data show CDR1 as SGHDT and CDR2 as YYEEEE. The CDR3 consists of 16 residues. V was cut by 0 bases and J by 8 bases, with 18 bases left in between. The CDR3 region is CASSLVASQLGDIQYF. The CDR3 nucleotides read TGTGCCAGCAGCTTGGTGGCATCTCAACTCGGAGACATTCAGTACTTC.

CDR3 amino acids: CASSFLAGDLSYEQYF. DNA of the CDR3: TGTGCCAGCAGCTTTTTAGCGGGGGACCTCTCCTACGAGCAGTACTTC. The chain recombines TRBV13 with TRBJ2-7, with 9 nucleotides matching TRBD2. CDR3 length: 16 residues. V was pared by 3 bases and J by 0 bases, with 6 bases of the junction left unmatched. Germline CDR1 is PRHDT and CDR2 is FYEKMQ (reference sequence). The full variable domain, with the rest looked up from reference TRBV13 and TRBJ2-7, is AAGVIQSPRHLIKEKRETATLKCYPIPRHDTVYWYQQGPGQDPQFLISFYEKMQSDKGSIPDRFSAQQFSDYHSELNMSSLELGDSALYFCASSFLAGDLSYEQYFGPGTRLTVT.

The chain uses TRBV9 and TRBJ1-1, with TRBD1 identical over 8 bases. Germline CDR1 SGDLS, CDR2 YYNGEE. The V segment lost 2 bases and the J segment 4 bases; nucleotides outside the gene matches: 10. The CDR3 length is 16 residues. The CDR3 here is CASSVRGDRSSTEAFF. CDR3 sequence (DNA): TGTGCCAGCAGCGTGAGAGGGGACAGGAGTAGCACTGAAGCTTTCTTT.

V and J are TRBV5-1 and TRBJ2-4, with no clear D. The CDR3 contains 14 residues. V lost 3 bases to trimming and J lost 3 bases, with 10 bases between them. Germline CDR1 is SGHRS and CDR2 is YFSETQ. The CDR3 loop reads CASSSGDGKNIQYF. DNA of the CDR3: TGCGCCAGCAGCTCCGGAGACGGCAAAAACATTCAGTACTTC.

CDR3 DNA sequence: TGTGCCAGCTCACTGGGGACAGTCAAGGAAGCTTTCTTT. It specifies CASSLGTVKEAFF. The chain joins TRBV18 to TRBJ1-1; 7 bases map to TRBD1. The CDR3 is 13 amino acids. V was clipped by 4 bases and J by 8 bases; unmatched bases: 7. Germline V lookup: CDR1 KGHSH, CDR2 LQKENI.

V and J are TRBV28 and TRBJ1-2; 8 bases align to TRBD1. The germline V gene encodes CDR1 MDHEN and CDR2 SYDVKM. The CDR3 has 18 residues. Trimming removed 6 bases from V and 0 bases from J; junction bases left unmatched: 15. In DNA, the CDR3 is TGTGCCAGCAGAGCCGGGACAGGCCGTACTTTCACTAACTATGGCTACACCTTC. This translates into CASRAGTGRTFTNYGYTF.

The chain links TRBV12-5 to TRBJ1-1; 7 nucleotides match TRBD1. J lost 8 bases, V lost 1 base, and 1 base had no gene match. This CDR3 has 12 residues. The V gene's germline CDR1 is LGHNT and CDR2 FRNRAP. The CDR3 DNA sequence: TGTGCTAGTGGTTTGGGGGACAGCGAAGCTTTCTTT. This gives the protein CASGLGDSEAFF.

The V gene is TRBV5-1, the J gene TRBJ1-6; 7 positions agree with TRBD1. This CDR3 is built from 14 residues. CDR1 SGHRS and CDR2 YFSETQ come from the germline V gene. Trimming took 4 bases from V and 10 from J; bases not matched to a gene: 8. CDR3 loop: CASSPKQGRSPLHF. In DNA form, the CDR3 reads TGCGCCAGCAGCCCTAAACAGGGGCGCTCACCCCTCCACTTT.

This rearrangement joins TRBV7-9 to TRBJ1-3; possibly TRBD1 for D (5 bases). Per the germline V gene, CDR1 is SEHNR and CDR2 is FQNEAQ (reference sequence). Trimming removed 5 bases from V and 4 bases from J, with 15 bases in between. The CDR3 totals 15 residues. The CDR3 reads CASSGWGVRGNTIYF. CDR3 sequence (DNA): TGTGCCAGCAGCGGGTGGGGGGTAAGAGGAAACACCATATATTTT. The full variable domain, in which reference TRBV7-9 and TRBJ1-3 provide the parts outside the CDR3, is DTGVSQNPRHKITKRGQNVTFRCDPISEHNRLYWYRQTLGQGPEFLTYFQNEAQLEKSRLLSDRFSAERPKGSFSTLEIQRTEQGDSAMYLCASSGWGVRGNTIYFGEGSWLTVV.

The CDR3: CASSAENTWDSNYLSGGYTF. The CDR3 nucleotides read TGTGCCAGCAGTGCCGAAAATACTTGGGACAGCAACTATTTGTCGGGGGGCTACACCTTC. This sequence joins TRBV6-4 and TRBJ1-2, with 7 bases identical to TRBD1. Per the germline V gene, CDR1 is MRHNA and CDR2 is SNTAGT. The CDR3 has 20 amino acids. V lost 4 bases to trimming and J lost 8 bases; unmatched junction nucleotides: 28.

This clone was counted only a few times. The chain couples TRBV15 to TRBJ2-1; 9 bases map to TRBD1. Unmatched junction bases numbered 17, after V lost 6 bases and J lost 5 bases. CDR3 length equals 18 residues. Germline loops: CDR1 LNHNV, CDR2 YYDKDF (reference sequence). The CDR3 DNA sequence: TGTGCCACCAGAGAGAATTTTCGCGGGACAGGGAATCACAATGAGCAGTTCTTC. Its translation: CATRENFRGTGNHNEQFF.

This chain connects TRBV20-1 to TRBJ2-1; D ambiguous. The CDR3 runs 10 residues. The germline CDR1 and CDR2 sequences are DFQATT and SNEGSKA (reference sequence). Between the trimmed V and J ends, which lost 6 bases and 8 bases, there was a span of 8 bases. The CDR3 bases are TGCAGTGCCCTTTTTTATGAGCAGTTCTTC. Translation gives CSALFYEQFF.

This rearrangement joins TRBV6-1 to TRBJ1-5, with 8 nucleotides matching TRBD1. Germline CDR1 and CDR2: MNHNS and SASEGT. The length of the CDR3 is 18 residues. Unmatched junction bases numbered 10, after V lost 3 bases and J lost 0 bases. CDR3 sequence: CASSDADRGKYSNQPQHF. The CDR3 DNA follows: TGTGCCAGCAGTGACGCAGACAGGGGAAAATATAGCAATCAGCCCCAGCATTTT.

The rearrangement joins TRBV9 to TRBJ1-2; D unclear. The V end lost 10 bases, the J end lost 4 bases, and 17 bases lay between the germline ends. In germline, CDR1 is SGDLS, CDR2 YYNGEE. The CDR3 totals 13 residues. CDR3: CASRAKGGYGYTF. DNA for the CDR3: TGTGCCTCTCGCGCGAAGGGAGGCTATGGCTACACCTTC.

The gene calls are TRBV6-1 and TRBJ1-1; 7 positions match TRBD1. After removal of 3 bases from V and 7 bases from J, the junction contained 2 bases not matched to a gene. CDR3 length: 12 residues. CDR1 and CDR2 (germline): MNHNS, SASEGT. The CDR3 DNA sequence: TGTGCCAGCAGTGAGGGACAGTATGAAGCTTTCTTT. This translates into CASSEGQYEAFF.

V gene TRBV11-2 combines with J gene TRBJ2-1; 9 bases match TRBD1. V shed 3 bases and J 2 bases; nucleotides not matched to a gene: 2. The CDR3 has 15 residues. Germline CDR1 and CDR2: SGHAT and FQNNGV. The CDR3 loop is CASSLGDRAYNEQFF. The CDR3 coding sequence is TGTGCCAGCAGCTTGGGGGACAGGGCCTACAATGAGCAGTTCTTC. The variable domain in full, completed from reference TRBV11-2 and TRBJ2-1, reads EAGVAQSPRYKIIEKRQSVAFWCNPISGHATLYWYQQILGQGPKLLIQFQNNGVVDDSQLPKDRFSAERLKGVDSTLKIQPAKLEDSAVYLCASSLGDRAYNEQFFGPGTRLTVL.

The chain carries TRBV6-6 and TRBJ1-3; D is ambiguous. Looked up from germline, CDR1 is MNHNY and CDR2 is SVGAGI (reference sequence). This CDR3 region has 12 residues. The V gene lost 6 bases and the J gene lost 7 bases, with 10 bases spanning the gap. In DNA form, the CDR3 reads TGTGCCAGCAGCCCGACCGGGAACACCATATATTTT. This sequence encodes CASSPTGNTIYF.

The V call is TRBV5-1, the J call TRBJ1-2; D not resolved. V was pared by 7 bases and J by 8 bases, with 30 bases between. CDR1 and CDR2 from the germline V gene are SGHRS and YFSETQ. The CDR3 consists of 17 residues. In nucleotides, the CDR3 is TGCGCCAGCGCCGATAGCGATTTCAAGGGTGCGACGGGGGGCTACACCTTC. Its protein is CASADSDFKGATGGYTF.

In its sample, this clone was seen a few times. The CDR3 loop is CASSQSIGGDEKLFF. In DNA form, the CDR3 reads TGTGCCAGCAGCCAGTCGATAGGGGGGGATGAAAAACTGTTTTTT. The V gene is TRBV7-2, the J gene TRBJ1-4; perhaps TRBD1 as D (6 bases). This CDR3 spans 15 amino acids. V lost 5 bases and J 6 bases, leaving 16 bases between the germline ends. Germline V CDR1 and CDR2: SGHTA, FQGNSA.

The chain uses TRBV2 and TRBJ2-1, with no clear D. The CDR3 extends over 15 amino acids. Germline CDR1 and CDR2: SNHLY and FYNNEI. V lost 6 bases and J 7 bases, leaving 19 bases between the germline ends. The CDR3 protein is CASRVGLHLENEQFF. The CDR3 bases are TGTGCCAGCAGGGTCGGTCTTCACCTGGAGAATGAGCAGTTCTTC.

The chain combines TRBV4-1 with TRBJ1-6; a possible D gene is TRBD1 (5 bases). V was pared by 1 base and J by 4 bases, with 11 bases between. CDR3 length equals 16 residues. CDR1 and CDR2 from the germline V gene are MGHRA and YSYEKL. The CDR3 bases are TGCGCCAGCAGCCAAGCGGGGGGTAGTTATAATTCACCCCTCCACTTT. Translating gives CASSQAGGSYNSPLHF.

The chain carries TRBV7-9 and TRBJ1-3, with D uncertain. This CDR3 has 14 amino acids. V was pared by 1 base and J by 0 bases, with 4 bases between. Germline V gives CDR1 SEHNR, CDR2 FQNEAQ (reference sequence). CDR3 in amino acids: CASSLVSSGNTIYF. The CDR3 DNA reads as TGTGCCAGCAGCTTAGTCAGCTCTGGAAACACCATATATTTT.

This chain uses TRBV7-2 with TRBJ2-5; 8 nucleotides line up with TRBD1. This CDR3 spans 15 amino acids. Germline trimming cut 2 bases from V and 5 bases from J; bases unmatched to any gene: 7. Germline V lookup: CDR1 SGHTA, CDR2 FQGNSA. CDR3 DNA sequence: TGTGCCAGCAGCTTAAAGGCAGGGGGCGCGGAGACCCAGTACTTC. Protein sequence: CASSLKAGGAETQYF.